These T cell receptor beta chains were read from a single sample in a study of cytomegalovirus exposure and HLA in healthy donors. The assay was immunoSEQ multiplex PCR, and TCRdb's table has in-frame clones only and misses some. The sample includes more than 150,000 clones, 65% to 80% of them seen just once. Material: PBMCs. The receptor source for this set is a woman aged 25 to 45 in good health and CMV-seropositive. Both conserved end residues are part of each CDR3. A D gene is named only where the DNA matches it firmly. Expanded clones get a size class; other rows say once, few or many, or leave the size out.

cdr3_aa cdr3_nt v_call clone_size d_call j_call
CASSIAASGGAGGTDTQYF TGTGCCAGTAGTATAGCCGCTAGCGGGGGGGCCGGTGGCACAGATACGCAGTATTTT TRBV19 few TRBD2 TRBJ2-3
CASSQGSRLTDTQYF TGCGCCAGCAGCCAAGGCTCTAGACTCACAGATACGCAGTATTTT TRBV4-3 . . TRBJ2-3
CASSLGTGDFYEQYF TGTGCCAGCAGCCTCGGGACAGGGGACTTCTACGAGCAGTACTTC TRBV9 . TRBD1 TRBJ2-7
CAWSRYQETQYF TGTGCCTGGAGCCGGTACCAAGAGACCCAGTACTTC TRBV30 few . TRBJ2-5
CAIAGGGNQPQHF TGTGCCATTGCAGGGGGCGGCAATCAGCCCCAGCATTTT TRBV10-3 . TRBD1 TRBJ1-5
CASSSPGQGPYEQYF TGTGCCAGCAGCTCCCCGGGACAGGGGCCCTACGAGCAGTACTTC TRBV5-4 few TRBD1 TRBJ2-7
CASSARGDRGSYEQCF TGTGCCAGCAGCGCCCGTGGGGACAGGGGCTCCTACGAGCAGTGCTTC TRBV13 . TRBD1 TRBJ2-7
CASSLKGLPPYNEQFF TGTGCCAGCTCACTCAAGGGACTACCTCCCTACAATGAGCAGTTCTTC TRBV18 . TRBD2 TRBJ2-1
CASSLEQGGTSGANVLTF TGTGCCAGCAGCTTGGAACAGGGAGGGACTTCTGGGGCCAACGTCCTGACTTTC TRBV11-2 few . TRBJ2-6
CASSDSNQGYNEQFF TGTGCCAGCAGTGACTCGAATCAGGGGTACAATGAGCAGTTCTTC TRBV6-4 . . TRBJ2-1
CAIRGEGQGQPQHF TGTGCCATCAGGGGAGAGGGACAGGGTCAGCCCCAGCATTTT TRBV10-3 once TRBD1 TRBJ1-5
CASSSRSSYEQYF TGTGCCAGCAGCTCGCGGAGCTCCTACGAGCAGTACTTC TRBV7-9 . . TRBJ2-7
CAISEGTGDEQFF TGTGCCATCAGTGAGGGGACAGGGGACGAGCAGTTCTTC TRBV10-3 . TRBD1 TRBJ2-1
CASSARTGEEKLFF TGTGCCAGCAGCGCCCGGACAGGGGAGGAAAAACTGTTTTTT TRBV9 . TRBD1 TRBJ1-4
CAIAGQSNTGELFF TGTGCCATCGCGGGACAGTCGAACACCGGGGAGCTGTTTTTT TRBV7-9 . . TRBJ2-2
CASGLGPGREAVQFF TGTGCTAGTGGTTTGGGACCAGGCAGGGAAGCTGTGCAGTTCTTC TRBV12-5 . . TRBJ2-1
CASSFSGNQPQHF TGTGCCAGCAGTTTTTCCGGCAATCAGCCCCAGCATTTT TRBV27 . . TRBJ1-5
CASSGQGFYEQYF TGTGCCAGCAGTGGACAGGGTTTCTACGAGCAGTACTTC TRBV25-1 once TRBD1 TRBJ2-7
CATTGSDTDTQYF TGTGCCACCACAGGGTCGGATACAGATACGCAGTATTTT TRBV11-2 . . TRBJ2-3
CASSPGGRRYEQYF TGTGCCAGCAGCCCGGGGGGCAGACGATACGAGCAGTACTTC TRBV5-6 . . TRBJ2-7
CASSVGGAHNSPLHF TGTGCCAGCAGCGTAGGTGGGGCTCATAATTCACCCCTCCACTTT TRBV9 . . TRBJ1-6
CASSLISEGDQPQHF TGTGCCAGCAGTTTAATTTCGGAGGGCGATCAGCCCCAGCATTTT TRBV28 . . TRBJ1-5